The clone carrying this TCR beta chain was seen many times. The data originate from a study of T cells in Graves' hyperthyroidism and ophthalmopathy. TCR beta CDR3 region amplification was performed from RNA transcripts. In the first-round RT-PCR of the TCR CDR3, the HTBI primer set was used. In TCRdb, the multiplex PCR reads were re-called with MiXCR into one record per CDR3 protein. The sample comprises 700,000 or so distinct CDR3 sequences, about 14% of which are singletons, and 9.5% to 15% rests with the top ten. Material for sequencing was blood. The clonotype originates from a woman aged 45-59 years with Graves' ophthalmopathy.

CDR3 protein: CASSLAALPNTEAFF. The CDR3 DNA follows: TGTGCCAGCAGCTTAGCCGCCCTACCGAACACTGAAGCTTTCTTT. The chain is built from TRBV7-9 and TRBJ1-1; no clear D gene. CDR3 length: 15 residues. The V end lost 0 bases, the J end lost 1 base, and 9 bases lay between the germline ends. CDR1 is SEHNR, CDR2 FQNEAQ, per germline (reference sequence).